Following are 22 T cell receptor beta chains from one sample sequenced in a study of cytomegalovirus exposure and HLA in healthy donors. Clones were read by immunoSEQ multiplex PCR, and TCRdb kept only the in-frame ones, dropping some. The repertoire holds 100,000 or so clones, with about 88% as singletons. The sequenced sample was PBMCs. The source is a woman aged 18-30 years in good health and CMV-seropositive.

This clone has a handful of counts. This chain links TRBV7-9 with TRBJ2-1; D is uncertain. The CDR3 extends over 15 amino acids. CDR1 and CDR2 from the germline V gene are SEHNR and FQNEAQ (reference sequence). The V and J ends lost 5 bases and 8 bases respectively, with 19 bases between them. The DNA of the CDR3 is TGTGCCAGCAGCCCGCCTCCGAGGTATGGTGATGAGCAGTTCTTC. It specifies CASSPPPRYGDEQFF.

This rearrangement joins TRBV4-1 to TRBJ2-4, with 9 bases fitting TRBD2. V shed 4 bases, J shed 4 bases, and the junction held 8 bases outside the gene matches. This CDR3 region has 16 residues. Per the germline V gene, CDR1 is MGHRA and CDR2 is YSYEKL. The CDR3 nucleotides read TGCGCCAGCAGCCCGACACCGGGACTAGCAAAAAACATTCAGTACTTC. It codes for CASSPTPGLAKNIQYF.

The CDR3 coding sequence is TGTGCCAGCAGCTCCTCCGGGACAGGGGGCGGTTACCATGGCTACACCTTC. Protein sequence: CASSSSGTGGGYHGYTF. V is TRBV7-8 and J is TRBJ1-2; 12 nucleotides agree with TRBD1. V was clipped by 4 bases and J by 6 bases; unmatched bases: 12. Germline CDR1 is SGHVS and CDR2 is FQNEAQ. This CDR3 comprises 17 residues.

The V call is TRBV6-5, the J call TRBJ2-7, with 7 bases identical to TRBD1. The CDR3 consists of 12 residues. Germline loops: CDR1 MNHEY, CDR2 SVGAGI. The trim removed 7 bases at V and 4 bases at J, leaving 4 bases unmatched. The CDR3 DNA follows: TGTGCCAGCAAAGGACAGGCTTACGAGCAGTACTTC. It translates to CASKGQAYEQYF.

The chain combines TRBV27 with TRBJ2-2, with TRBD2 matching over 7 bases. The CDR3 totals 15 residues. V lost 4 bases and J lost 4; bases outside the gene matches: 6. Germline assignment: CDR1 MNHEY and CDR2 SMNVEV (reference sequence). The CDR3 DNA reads TGTGCCAGCAGTTGGCGGGGGAATCCCACCGGGGAGCTGTTTTTT. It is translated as CASSWRGNPTGELFF.

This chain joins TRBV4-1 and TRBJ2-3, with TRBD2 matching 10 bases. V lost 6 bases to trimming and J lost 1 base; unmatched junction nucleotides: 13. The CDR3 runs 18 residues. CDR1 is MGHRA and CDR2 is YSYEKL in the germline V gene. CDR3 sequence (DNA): TGCGCCAGCAGTCCCTTTGGGCTAGCGGGGGTCGGCACAGATACGCAGTATTTT. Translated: CASSPFGLAGVGTDTQYF.

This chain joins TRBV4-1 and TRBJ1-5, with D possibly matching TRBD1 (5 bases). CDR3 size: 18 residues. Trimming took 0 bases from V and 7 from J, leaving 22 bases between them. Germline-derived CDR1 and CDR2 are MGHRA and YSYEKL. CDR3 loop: CASSQETRDSPRGQPQHF. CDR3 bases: TGCGCCAGCAGCCAAGAGACCCGGGACTCCCCGAGAGGGCAGCCCCAGCATTTT.

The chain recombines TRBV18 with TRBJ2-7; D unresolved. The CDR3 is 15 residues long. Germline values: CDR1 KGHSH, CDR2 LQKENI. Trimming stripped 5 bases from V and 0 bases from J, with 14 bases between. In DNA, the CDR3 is TGTGCCAGCTCAGGTCGGGTCCCGAGCTCCTACGAGCAGTACTTC. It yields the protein CASSGRVPSSYEQYF.

Here the CDR3 reads CASSTRGGVYGYTF. The DNA for the CDR3 is TGTGCCAGCAGCACTCGGGGGGGGGTCTATGGCTACACCTTC. The V and J genes are TRBV27 and TRBJ1-2, with D maybe TRBD1 (5 bases). Trimming took off 6 bases at V and 4 bases at J, with 15 bases between the two ends. The CDR3 runs 14 residues. In germline, CDR1 is MNHEY, CDR2 SMNVEV (reference sequence).

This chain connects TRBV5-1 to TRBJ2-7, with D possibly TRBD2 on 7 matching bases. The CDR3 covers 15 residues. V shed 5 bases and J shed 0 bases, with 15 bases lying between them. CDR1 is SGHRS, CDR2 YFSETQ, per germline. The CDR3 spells CASRPQAGASYEQYF. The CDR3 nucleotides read TGCGCCAGCAGGCCCCAGGCGGGGGCCTCCTACGAGCAGTACTTC.

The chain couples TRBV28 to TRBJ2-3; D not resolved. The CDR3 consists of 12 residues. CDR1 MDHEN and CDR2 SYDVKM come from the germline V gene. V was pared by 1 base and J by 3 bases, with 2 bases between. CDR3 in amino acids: CASSLLTDTQYF. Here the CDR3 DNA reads TGTGCCAGCAGTTTATTAACAGATACGCAGTATTTT.

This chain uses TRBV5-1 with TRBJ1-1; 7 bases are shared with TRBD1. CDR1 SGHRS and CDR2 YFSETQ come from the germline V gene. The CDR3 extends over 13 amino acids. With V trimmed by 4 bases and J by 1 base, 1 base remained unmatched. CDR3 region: CASSRTGNTEAFF. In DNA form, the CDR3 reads TGCGCCAGCAGCCGGACAGGGAACACTGAAGCTTTCTTT.

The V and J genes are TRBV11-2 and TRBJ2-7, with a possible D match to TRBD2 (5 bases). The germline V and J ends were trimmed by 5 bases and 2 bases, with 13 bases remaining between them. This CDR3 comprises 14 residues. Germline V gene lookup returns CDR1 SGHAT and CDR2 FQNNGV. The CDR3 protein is CASSPLAPPYEQYF. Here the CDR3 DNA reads TGTGCCAGCAGCCCCCTAGCTCCTCCCTACGAGCAGTACTTC.

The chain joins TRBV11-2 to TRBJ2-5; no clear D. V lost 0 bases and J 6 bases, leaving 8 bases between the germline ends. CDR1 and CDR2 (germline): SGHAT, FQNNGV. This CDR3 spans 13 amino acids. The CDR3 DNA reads TGTGCCAGCAGCTTAGACAGGTTGCAGACCCAGTACTTC. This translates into CASSLDRLQTQYF.

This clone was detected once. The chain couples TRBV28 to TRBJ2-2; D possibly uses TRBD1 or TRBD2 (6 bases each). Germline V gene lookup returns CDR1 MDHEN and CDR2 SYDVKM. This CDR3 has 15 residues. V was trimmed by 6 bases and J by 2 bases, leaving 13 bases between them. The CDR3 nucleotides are TGTGCCAGCAGATTAGGGGGGACCAACACCGGGGAGCTGTTTTTT. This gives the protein CASRLGGTNTGELFF.

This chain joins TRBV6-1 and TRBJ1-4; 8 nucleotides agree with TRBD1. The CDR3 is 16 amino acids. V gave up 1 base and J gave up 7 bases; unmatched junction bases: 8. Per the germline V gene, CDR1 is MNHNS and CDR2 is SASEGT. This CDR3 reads CASSEVSGGIGEKLFF. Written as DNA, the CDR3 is TGTGCCAGCAGTGAAGTATCAGGGGGCATCGGTGAAAAACTGTTTTTT.

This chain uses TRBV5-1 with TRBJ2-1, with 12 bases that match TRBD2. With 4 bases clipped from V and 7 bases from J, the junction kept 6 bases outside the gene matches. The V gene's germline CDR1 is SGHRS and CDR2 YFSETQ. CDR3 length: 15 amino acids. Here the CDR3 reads CASSRLAGVQNEQFF. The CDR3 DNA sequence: TGCGCCAGCAGCAGACTAGCGGGAGTACAGAATGAGCAGTTCTTC.

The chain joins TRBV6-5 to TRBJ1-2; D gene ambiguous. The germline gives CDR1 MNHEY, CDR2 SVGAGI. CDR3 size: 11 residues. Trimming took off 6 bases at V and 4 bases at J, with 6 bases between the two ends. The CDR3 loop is CASRTAYGYTF. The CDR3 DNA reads TGTGCCAGCAGAACAGCCTATGGCTACACCTTC.

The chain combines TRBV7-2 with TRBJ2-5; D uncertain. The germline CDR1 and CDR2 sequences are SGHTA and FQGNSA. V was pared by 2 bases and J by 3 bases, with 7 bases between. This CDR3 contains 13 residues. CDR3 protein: CASSLSRKETQYF. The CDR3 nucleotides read TGTGCCAGCAGCTTATCCAGAAAAGAGACCCAGTACTTC.

CDR3 region: CASGAQSKQKYF. DNA for the CDR3: TGTGCTAGTGGAGCGCAGAGTAAGCAAAAGTACTTC. The rearrangement links TRBV12-5 to TRBJ2-5; D unresolved. The CDR3 length is 12 residues. Trimming pared 6 bases from V and 12 bases from J, leaving 17 bases between. Germline CDR1 reads LGHNT; CDR2 reads FRNRAP.

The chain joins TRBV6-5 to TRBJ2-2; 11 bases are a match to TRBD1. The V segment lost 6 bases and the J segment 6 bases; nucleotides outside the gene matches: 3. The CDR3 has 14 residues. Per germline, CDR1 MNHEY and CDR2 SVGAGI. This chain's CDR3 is CASSGTGGAGELFF. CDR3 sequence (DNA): TGTGCCAGCAGCGGGACAGGGGGTGCCGGGGAGCTGTTTTTT.

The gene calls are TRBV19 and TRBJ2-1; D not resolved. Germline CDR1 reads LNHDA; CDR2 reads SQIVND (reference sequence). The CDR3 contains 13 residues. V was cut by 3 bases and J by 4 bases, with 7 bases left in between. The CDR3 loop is CASSIFTYNEQFF. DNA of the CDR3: TGTGCCAGTAGTATCTTCACTTACAATGAGCAGTTCTTC. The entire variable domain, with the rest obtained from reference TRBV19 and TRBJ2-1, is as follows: DGGITQSPKYLFRKEGQNVTLSCEQNLNHDAMYWYRQDPGQGLRLIYYSQIVNDFQKGDIAEGYSVSREKKESFPLTVTSAQKNPTAFYLCASSIFTYNEQFFGPGTRLTVL.